This T cell receptor beta chain was obtained from a study of control samples from healthy donors and cancer patients. The V segment lost 5 bases and the J segment 2 bases; nucleotides outside the gene matches: 7. This CDR3 spans 16 amino acids. Germline-derived CDR1 and CDR2 are SNHLY and FYNNEI. Sequencing used immunoSEQ multiplex PCR; TCRdb keeps in-frame clones, though not all of them. The sample includes 75,000 to 80,000 clones, about 89% seen only once; the top ten take approximately 9.4%. This rearrangement joins TRBV2 to TRBJ2-3, with 10 bases that match TRBD2. The origin of this receptor is a woman aged 50 to 65 with colorectal cancer. The sequenced sample was PBMCs. The CDR3 region is CASSLSGGLFTDTQYF. In DNA form, the CDR3 reads TGTGCCAGCAGTCTTAGCGGGGGGCTTTTCACAGATACGCAGTATTTT.